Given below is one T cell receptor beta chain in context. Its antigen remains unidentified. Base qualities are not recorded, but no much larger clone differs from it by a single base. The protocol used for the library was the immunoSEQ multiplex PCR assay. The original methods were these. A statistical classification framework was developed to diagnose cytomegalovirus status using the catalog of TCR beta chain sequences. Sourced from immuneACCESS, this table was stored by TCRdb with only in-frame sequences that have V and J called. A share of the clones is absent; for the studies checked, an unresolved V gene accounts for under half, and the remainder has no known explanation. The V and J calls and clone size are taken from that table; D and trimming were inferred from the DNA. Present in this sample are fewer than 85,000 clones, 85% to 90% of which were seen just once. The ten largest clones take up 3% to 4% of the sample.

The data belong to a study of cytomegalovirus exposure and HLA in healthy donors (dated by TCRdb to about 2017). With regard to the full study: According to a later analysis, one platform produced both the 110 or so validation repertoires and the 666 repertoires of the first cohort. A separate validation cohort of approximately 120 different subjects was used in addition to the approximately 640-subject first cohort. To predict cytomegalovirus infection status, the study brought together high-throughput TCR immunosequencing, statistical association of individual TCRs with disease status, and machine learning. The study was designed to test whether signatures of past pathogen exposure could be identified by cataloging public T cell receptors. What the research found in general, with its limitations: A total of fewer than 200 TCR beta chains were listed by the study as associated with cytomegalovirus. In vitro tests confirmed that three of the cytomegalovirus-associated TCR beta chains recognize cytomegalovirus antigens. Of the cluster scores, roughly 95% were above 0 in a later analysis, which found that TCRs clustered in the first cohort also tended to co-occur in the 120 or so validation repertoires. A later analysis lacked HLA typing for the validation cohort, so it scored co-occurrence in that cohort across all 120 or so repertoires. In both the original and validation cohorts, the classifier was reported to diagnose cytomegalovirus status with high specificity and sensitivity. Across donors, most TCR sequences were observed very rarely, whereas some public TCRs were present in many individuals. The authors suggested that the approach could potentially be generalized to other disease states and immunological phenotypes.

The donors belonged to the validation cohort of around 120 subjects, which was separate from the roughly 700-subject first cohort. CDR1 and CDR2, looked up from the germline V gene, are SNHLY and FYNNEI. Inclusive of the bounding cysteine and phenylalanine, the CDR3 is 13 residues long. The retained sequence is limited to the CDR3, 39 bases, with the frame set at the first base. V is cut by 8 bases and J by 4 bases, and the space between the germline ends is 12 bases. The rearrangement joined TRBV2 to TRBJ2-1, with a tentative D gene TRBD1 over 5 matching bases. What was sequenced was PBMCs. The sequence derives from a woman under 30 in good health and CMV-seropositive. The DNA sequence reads TGTGCCAGCCTTGTTACAGGATACAATGAGCAGTTCTTC. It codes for CASLVTGYNEQFF.